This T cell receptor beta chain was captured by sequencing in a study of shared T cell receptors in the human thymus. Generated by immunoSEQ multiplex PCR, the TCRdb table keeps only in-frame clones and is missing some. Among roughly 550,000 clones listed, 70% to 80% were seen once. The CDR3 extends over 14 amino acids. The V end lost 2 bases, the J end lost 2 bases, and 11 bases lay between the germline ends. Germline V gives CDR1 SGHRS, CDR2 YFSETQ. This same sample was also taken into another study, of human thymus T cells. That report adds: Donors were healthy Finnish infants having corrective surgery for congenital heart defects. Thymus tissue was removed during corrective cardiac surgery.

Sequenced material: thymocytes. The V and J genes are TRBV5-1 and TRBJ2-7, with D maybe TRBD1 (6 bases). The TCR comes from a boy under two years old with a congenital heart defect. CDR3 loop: CASSFRDNPYEQYF. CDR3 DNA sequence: TGCGCCAGCAGCTTCCGGGACAACCCCTACGAGCAGTACTTC. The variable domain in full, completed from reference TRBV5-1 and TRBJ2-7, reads KAGVTQTPRYLIKTRGQQVTLSCSPISGHRSVSWYQQTPGQGLQFLFEYFSETQRNKGNFPGRFSGRQFSNSRSEMNVSTLELGDSALYLCASSFRDNPYEQYFGPGTRLTVT.